The sequence of this T cell receptor (beta chain) was determined in a study of T cells expressing NK-cell markers. The CDR3 length is 13 residues. Germline CDR1 reads GTSNPN; CDR2 reads SVGIG (reference sequence). After re-calling the 5' RACE reads, TCRdb lists one entry per CDR3 protein, DNA absent. The specimen's table records 140,000 to 150,000 distinct CDR3 sequences. The chain employs TRBV30 and TRBJ1-2; there is no DNA to check the TCRdb D call of TRBD1. The sequenced sample was blood T cells: a sorted CD56 or NKG2C T cell subset, CD4+ or CD8+ T cells, or bulk PBMC T cells (not recorded which). This sequence was found in a man between 18 and 35 years old in good health. CDR3 residues: CAWKGTGRGGYTF.